The 25 T cell receptor beta chains presented below share a single source sample, sequenced in a study of blood T cell repertoires in COVID-19. Produced via immunoSEQ multiplex PCR; TCRdb's table is partial and in-frame only. The sample has approximately 500,000 clones; roughly nine tenths are singletons. Sequencing was done on a sample of peripheral blood. The source is a woman aged 50 to 60 with COVID-19, enrolled during active disease.

The V call is TRBV5-8, the J call TRBJ2-3; D unclear. This CDR3 region has 13 residues. Germline assignment: CDR1 SGHTS and CDR2 YDEGEE. V was trimmed by 0 bases and J by 4 bases, leaving 6 bases between them. The CDR3 region is CASSLGRSDTQYF. The CDR3 nucleotides are TGTGCCAGCAGCTTGGGCCGGTCAGATACGCAGTATTTT.

In nucleotides, the CDR3 is TGCGCCAGCACAAGAGCAACTAATGAAAAACTGTTTTTT. Translated, it gives CASTRATNEKLFF. The chain combines TRBV5-1 with TRBJ1-4; no firm D call. The CDR3 loop spans 13 amino acids. Germline values: CDR1 SGHRS, CDR2 YFSETQ. V shed 6 bases and J shed 0 bases, with 6 bases lying between them.

This rearrangement joins TRBV19 to TRBJ2-5; perhaps TRBD1 as D (6 bases). Per the germline V gene, CDR1 is LNHDA and CDR2 is SQIVND (reference sequence). The ends were cut back, 6 bases at V and 4 bases at J, with 9 bases in the middle. This CDR3 has 12 residues. CDR3 sequence: CASSRGTETQYF. In DNA, the CDR3 is TGTGCCAGTAGCAGGGGTACAGAGACCCAGTACTTC.

The chain's CDR3 is CASSKGIKRSSYEQYF. The DNA of the CDR3 is TGTGCCAGCAGCAAAGGAATTAAGCGGAGCTCCTACGAGCAGTACTTC. The chain employs TRBV21-1 and TRBJ2-7; the D segment call TRBD2 is taken from the table without a DNA check. TRBV21-1 constitutes a pseudogene. The CDR3 length is 16 residues.

V and J are TRBV4-1 and TRBJ2-7, with 11 nucleotides matching TRBD2. The CDR3 covers 16 residues. Trimming at V came to 0 bases and at J to 3 bases, leaving 4 bases not matched to a gene. Per germline, CDR1 MGHRA and CDR2 YSYEKL. The CDR3: CASSQESSGGFYEQYF. The CDR3 DNA sequence: TGCGCCAGCAGCCAAGAATCTAGCGGGGGGTTCTACGAGCAGTACTTC.

The genes are TRBV2 and TRBJ2-7; a possible D gene is TRBD2 (6 bases). Per the germline V gene, CDR1 is SNHLY and CDR2 is FYNNEI. This CDR3 spans 15 amino acids. The V gene lost 0 bases and the J gene lost 3 bases, with 12 bases spanning the gap. This CDR3 is CASSEATGTDYEQYF. CDR3 bases: TGTGCCAGCAGTGAAGCAACCGGGACTGACTACGAGCAGTACTTC.

The CDR3 DNA is TGTGCCAGCAGCTTCCAGGGGGGCACCGGGGAGCTGTTTTTT. Its protein product is CASSFQGGTGELFF. This sequence joins TRBV7-2 and TRBJ2-2; possibly TRBD1 for D (7 bases). CDR3 length: 14 amino acids. CDR1 and CDR2 (germline): SGHTA, FQGNSA. The ends were cut back, 3 bases at V and 4 bases at J, with 9 bases in the middle.

The chain is built from TRBV5-1 and TRBJ2-2; weak D call: TRBD2 (6 bases). Germline V lookup: CDR1 SGHRS, CDR2 YFSETQ. CDR3 length: 16 amino acids. The V end lost 3 bases, the J end lost 1 base, and 13 bases lay between the germline ends. CDR3 sequence reads: CASSWGGRVNTGELFF. CDR3 nucleotides: TGCGCCAGCAGCTGGGGAGGACGGGTGAACACCGGGGAGCTGTTTTTT.

This rearrangement joins TRBV27 to TRBJ2-2, with 10 nucleotides matching TRBD1. CDR1 is MNHEY and CDR2 is SMNVEV in the germline V gene (reference sequence). The CDR3 totals 15 residues. The V gene end was trimmed by 5 bases and the J gene end by 4 bases; junction bases not matched to a gene: 4. CDR3 amino acids: CASSPRTGGTGELFF. DNA for the CDR3: TGTGCCAGCAGTCCCAGGACAGGGGGCACCGGGGAGCTGTTTTTT.

V and J are TRBV2 and TRBJ2-7, with D possibly TRBD1 on 5 matching bases. This CDR3 is 12 amino acids long. Germline V CDR1 and CDR2: SNHLY, FYNNEI. V was pared by 8 bases and J by 3 bases, with 11 bases between. The CDR3 nucleotides are TGTGCCAGCTACTGGGGCAGCTACGAGCAGTACTTC. It yields the protein CASYWGSYEQYF.

The chain joins TRBV9 to TRBJ1-4; 7 nucleotides match TRBD1. V gave up 9 bases and J gave up 2 bases; unmatched junction bases: 7. Germline V gene data show CDR1 as SGDLS and CDR2 as YYNGEE. This CDR3 is built from 14 residues. CDR3 amino acids: CATSTGATNEKLFF. Written as DNA, the CDR3 is TGTGCCACCTCAACAGGGGCCACTAATGAAAAACTGTTTTTT.

This clone has just a few counts. CDR3 sequence: CASSTVMNTEAFF. The DNA for the CDR3 is TGTGCCAGCAGTACAGTTATGAACACTGAAGCTTTCTTT. J is TRBJ1-1 and V is TRBV27; the D is unclear. CDR3 length: 13 residues. CDR1 and CDR2 (germline): MNHEY, SMNVEV (reference sequence). V lost 5 bases, J lost 0 bases, and 7 bases lay in between.

This clone appeared once. The genes are TRBV13 and TRBJ2-1; 10 nucleotides line up with TRBD2. Germline CDR1 is PRHDT and CDR2 is FYEKMQ (reference sequence). J lost 7 bases, V lost 0 bases, and 9 bases had no gene match. This CDR3 has 17 amino acids. For the CDR3, the DNA is TGTGCCAGCAGCTTAGGTCTAGCGGGGGCCGAAGGGAATGAGCAGTTCTTC. Its translation is CASSLGLAGAEGNEQFF.

This chain connects TRBV2 to TRBJ2-2, with 11 bases fitting TRBD2. The CDR3 is 14 amino acids. CDR1 is SNHLY and CDR2 is FYNNEI in the germline V gene. With 9 bases clipped from V and 6 bases from J, the junction kept 6 bases outside the gene matches. The DNA for the CDR3 is TGTGCCAGAGGTTCGACTAGCGGGGCCGGGGAGCTGTTTTTT. Its translation is CARGSTSGAGELFF.

For this clone: An end of the junction differs from the germline gene, which may be a read error. The chain couples TRBV6-5 to TRBJ2-7; 7 nucleotides agree with TRBD1. The CDR3 covers 12 residues. From germline, CDR1 is MNHEY and CDR2 SVGAGI. The CDR3 coding sequence is TGTGCCACCAGACCCAATGACAGGGCCCTAGCCTTC. This gives the protein CATRPNDRALAF.

V and J are TRBV5-1 and TRBJ1-1; the D is unclear. V lost 1 base, J lost 0 bases, and 7 bases lay in between. The CDR3 contains 14 residues. Germline assignment: CDR1 SGHRS and CDR2 YFSETQ. Written as DNA, the CDR3 is TGCGCCAGCAGCTTGATCAGTATGAACACTGAAGCTTTCTTT. Protein: CASSLISMNTEAFF.

This chain uses TRBV9 with TRBJ2-2; TRBD2 matches at 7 bases. The germline CDR1 and CDR2 sequences are SGDLS and YYNGEE. CDR3 size: 15 residues. V lost 3 bases and J lost 4; bases outside the gene matches: 6. The CDR3 sequence is CASSDLGGSTGELFF. The CDR3 nucleotides are TGTGCCAGCAGCGACTTGGGGGGGAGCACCGGGGAGCTGTTTTTT.

The chain has TRBV27 and TRBJ1-2; TRBD1 aligns across 10 bases. V gave up 6 bases and J gave up 3 bases; unmatched junction bases: 4. Germline values: CDR1 MNHEY, CDR2 SMNVEV (reference sequence). The CDR3 runs to 14 residues. The CDR3 spells CASSTGTGDYGYTF. CDR3 bases: TGTGCCAGCAGCACCGGGACAGGGGACTATGGCTACACCTTC.

This chain joins TRBV10-3 and TRBJ1-5; 11 nucleotides match TRBD1. The CDR3 has 16 amino acids. Germline loops: CDR1 ENHRY, CDR2 SYGVKD. Losses at the gene ends were 9 bases for V and 3 bases for J; bases not matched to a gene: 10. CDR3 loop: CAISAGTGGVNQPQHF. In DNA, the CDR3 is TGTGCCATATCTGCCGGGACAGGGGGGGTCAATCAGCCCCAGCATTTT.

The rearrangement uses TRBV28 and TRBJ1-4; TRBD1 might be the D (6 bases). This CDR3 region has 15 residues. Trimming removed 10 bases from V and 8 bases from J, with 23 bases in between. Germline V gene lookup returns CDR1 MDHEN and CDR2 SYDVKM. Written as DNA, the CDR3 is TGTGCCACCGGGATGGGGGGGGCACGAATGGAAAAACTGTTTTTT. This codes for CATGMGGARMEKLFF. The full variable domain, completed using reference TRBV28 and TRBJ1-4, is DVKVTQSSRYLVKRTGEKVFLECVQDMDHENMFWYRQDPGLGLRLIYFSYDVKMKEKGDIPEGYSVSREKKERFSLILESASTNQTSMYLCATGMGGARMEKLFFGSGTQLSVL.

The table lists this clone with a count of one. The genes are TRBV6-1 and TRBJ1-2, with a possible D match to TRBD1 (6 bases). Germline values: CDR1 MNHNS, CDR2 SASEGT. This CDR3 comprises 14 residues. Trimming cost V 3 bases and J 7 bases, with 15 bases left between them. The CDR3 bases are TGTGCCAGCAGTGAGAGCCGACAGGTGGGTGGCTACACCTTC. Its protein product is CASSESRQVGGYTF.

Points on this clone: Other DNA sequences within the sample encode an identical CDR3. V gene TRBV30 combines with J gene TRBJ1-1; the D gene is possibly TRBD1 (5 bases). V was pared by 3 bases and J by 1 base, with 12 bases between. This CDR3 is built from 14 residues. Germline values: CDR1 GTSNPN, CDR2 SVGIG (reference sequence). CDR3 sequence: CAWSALGGNTEAFF. The CDR3 DNA is TGTGCCTGGAGCGCCCTGGGGGGGAACACTGAAGCTTTCTTT. Full variable domain (remainder filled in from reference TRBV30 and TRBJ1-1): SQTIHQWPATLVQPVGSPLSLECTVEGTSNPNLYWYRQAAGRGLQLLFYSVGIGQISSEVPQNLSASRPQDRQFILSSKKLLLSDSGFYLCAWSALGGNTEAFFGQGTRLTVV.

This clone was seen only once. This chain links TRBV27 with TRBJ2-1; D call uncertain. CDR3 length equals 14 residues. V shed 0 bases and J shed 6 bases, with 9 bases lying between them. CDR1 and CDR2 from the germline V gene are MNHEY and SMNVEV (reference sequence). The CDR3: CASSLSIEINEQFF. In DNA, the CDR3 is TGTGCCAGCAGTTTATCAATAGAGATCAATGAGCAGTTCTTC.

The chain is built from TRBV29-1 and TRBJ1-2, with D possibly TRBD1 on 6 matching bases. The V end lost 1 base, the J end lost 1 base, and 13 bases lay between the germline ends. This CDR3 has 15 amino acids. From germline, CDR1 is SQVTM and CDR2 ANQGSEA. As DNA, the CDR3 is TGCAGCGTTGAAGCAAACAGGGTCGTTAACTATGGCTACACCTTC. Translated: CSVEANRVVNYGYTF.

The V and J genes are TRBV5-6 and TRBJ2-7, with 7 bases lining up with TRBD1. Germline V lookup: CDR1 SGHDT, CDR2 YYEEEE. The CDR3 length is 15 residues. The V and J ends lost 4 bases and 2 bases, in that order; junction bases with no gene match: 9. CDR3 sequence: CASSSRRTGTYEQYF. The CDR3 DNA reads as TGTGCCAGCAGCAGCCGCCGGACAGGCACCTACGAGCAGTACTTC.